This T cell receptor beta chain was sequenced in a study of blood T cell repertoires in COVID-19. About the research overall: T cells, B-cell-depleted T cells, or PBMCs provided the cDNA or gDNA that served as material.

Under the authors' procedure: Reference gene primers were amplified, and this amplification served to estimate nucleated cell counts. The assay was immunoSEQ multiplex PCR, and TCRdb's table has in-frame clones only and misses some. V and J calls and clone size are as listed in that table; D and trimming were resolved from the DNA. The sample has approximately 89,000 clones; around 96% are singletons. V lost 0 bases, J lost 5 bases, and 17 bases lay in between. The CDR3 extends over 17 amino acids. Germline V lookup: CDR1 KGHSH, CDR2 LQKENI. The clonotype was recovered from a human donor with active COVID-19. The donor label of this sample is uncertain. V and J are TRBV18 and TRBJ2-1, with D possibly TRBD1 on 5 matching bases. Sequencing was performed on peripheral blood. CDR3 in DNA: TGTGCCAGCTCACCACCAAATCAGGGAAAATGGGACAATGAGCAGTTCTTC. It translates to CASSPPNQGKWDNEQFF. The full variable domain, completed using reference TRBV18 and TRBJ2-1, is NAGVMQNPRHLVRRRGQEARLRCSPMKGHSHVYWYRQLPEEGLKFMVYLQKENIIDESGMPKERFSAEFPKEGPSILRIQQVVRGDSAAYFCASSPPNQGKWDNEQFFGPGTRLTVL.